This T cell receptor beta chain was observed in a study of Graves' ophthalmopathy and Graves' hyperthyroidism. The study's findings and limits: Most expanded clonotypes from thyroid (those above 0.001 frequency) were also found in blood.

A note on this clonotype: Its matching antigen is unknown.

The CDR3 runs 13 residues. Trimming shortened V by 4 bases and J by 8 bases, and 15 bases separated the two germline ends. Germline V gene data show CDR1 as SGHRS and CDR2 as YFSETQ. Amplifying from RNA transcripts, the study obtained TCR beta CDR3 regions. Second-round multiplex PCR followed a first-round RT-PCR using HTBI primers. In TCRdb, the multiplex PCR reads were re-called with MiXCR into one record per CDR3 protein. Here the sample spans 900,000 to 1,200,000 distinct CDR3 sequences, 36% being singletons. The sequence derives from an adult man with Graves' hyperthyroidism. The chain employs TRBV5-1 and TRBJ1-2; maybe TRBD1 (6 bases). The sequenced sample consisted of peripheral blood or thyroid tissue (not recorded which). This chain's CDR3 is CASSADRTGGYTF. The CDR3 DNA follows: TGCGCCAGCAGCGCTGACAGGACGGGAGGCTACACCTTC.